A selection of T cell receptor beta chains follows, all from one sample in a study of cytomegalovirus exposure and HLA in healthy donors. Some clones are missing from TCRdb's copy, which holds only in-frame ones; the method was immunoSEQ multiplex PCR. The profile shows roughly 230,000 clones, about nine tenths of them singletons. The sample consisted of PBMCs. The receptors come from a girl aged 2 to 10 in good health and CMV-seronegative. The CDR3 runs from the conserved cysteine through the conserved F or W.

v_call	j_call	cdr3_aa
TRBV10-3	TRBJ1-6	CAISDRRDSPLHF
TRBV10-1	TRBJ2-1	CASSAISQGYNEQFF
TRBV5-1	TRBJ2-7	CASSYGDITYEQYF
TRBV11-2	TRBJ1-2	CASSPSGGGYTF
TRBV5-4	TRBJ2-3	CASSLDTRTDTQYF
TRBV6-5	TRBJ1-2	CASSYSPGANYGYTF
TRBV7-8	TRBJ2-3	CASSFGTSDRTDTQYF
TRBV11-2	TRBJ1-3	CASSTEGVGNTIYF
TRBV6-5	TRBJ2-7	CASSYGAGGNEQYF
TRBV5-6	TRBJ1-4	CASSSTGPYEKLFF
TRBV2	TRBJ1-5	CASTWGDSNQPQHF
TRBV7-9	TRBJ1-4	CASSRTGTGNEKLFF
TRBV6-5	TRBJ1-1	CASSSQGNTEAFF
TRBV29-1	TRBJ2-3	CSVDEAGGPYSTDTQYF
TRBV6-5	TRBJ1-2	CASSKQGVGGYTF
TRBV15	TRBJ1-4	CATSRGTESNEKLFF
TRBV27	TRBJ1-6	CASSGTANSPLHF
TRBV5-1	TRBJ2-1	CASTRLAGDQNEQFF
TRBV4-1	TRBJ1-2	CASSQDTYGYTF
TRBV6-5	TRBJ2-2	CASSYLRGRLGELFF
TRBV6-5	TRBJ2-7	CASSYGQGEAYEQYF
TRBV29-1	TRBJ2-5	CSVPRGSEETQYF
TRBV5-1	TRBJ2-5	CASSLAGQGPETQYF
TRBV2	TRBJ2-1	CASKASGGPRRGNEQFF
TRBV30	TRBJ1-1	CAWSAGGPNTEAFF
TRBV9	TRBJ2-1	CASSVEIQGRQGEQFF
TRBV28	TRBJ2-7	CASTSGGPGSYEQYF
TRBV25-1	TRBJ1-4	CASSGSGGATNEKLFF
TRBV18	TRBJ2-2	CASSPERSRDRVTAGELFF
TRBV6-1	TRBJ2-2	CASSELRNTGELFF
TRBV7-9	TRBJ2-1	CSSSFSGGVYNEQFF
TRBV10-2	TRBJ1-5	CATSQGINQPQHF
TRBV5-4	TRBJ1-4	CATGRDRADEKLFF
TRBV7-6	TRBJ2-7	CASSLLGTGPAQYF
TRBV19	TRBJ2-2	CASSSPLGSNTGELFF
TRBV7-2	TRBJ1-6	CASSPRQGLSYNSPLHF
TRBV27	TRBJ1-6	CATRPGTGSYSPLHF
TRBV6-5	TRBJ2-7	CASSARQGTYEQYF
TRBV7-8	TRBJ2-7	CASSLAGGEQYF
TRBV28	TRBJ1-2	CASTRQGRYGYTF
TRBV6-4	TRBJ2-1	CASSASSGRISSYNEQFF
TRBV25-1	TRBJ2-2	CASSESRLAGGTGELFF
TRBV18	TRBJ1-5	CASSPGVQGSQPQHF
TRBV27	TRBJ1-6	CASTHSIRGRGAISPLHF
TRBV10-2	TRBJ2-3	CATRGGLTTDTQYF
TRBV5-1	TRBJ2-2	CASSLEGTGELFF
TRBV27	TRBJ1-1	CASGLATNTEAFF
TRBV28	TRBJ1-5	CASTKSTGGNQPQHF
TRBV10-1	TRBJ1-4	CASREGREKLFF
TRBV11-3	TRBJ2-2	CASSSSWEGANTGELFF
TRBV12-5	TRBJ2-3	CASGFPGLAADTQYF
TRBV28	TRBJ1-2	CASSLPQGARGYTF
TRBV6-1	TRBJ2-7	CASSLTGGEQYF
TRBV13	TRBJ2-2	CASSGGRTDHTGELFF